A selection of T cell receptor beta chains follows, all from one sample in a study of cytomegalovirus exposure and HLA in healthy donors. TCRdb's copy holds only in-frame clones and misses some; the assay was immunoSEQ multiplex PCR. Recorded for this sample: about 52,000 clones. The sample taken for sequencing was PBMCs. These receptors originate from a woman between 55 and 75 years old in good health and CMV-seropositive. The CDR3 runs from the conserved cysteine through the conserved F or W. D genes are given only for firm matches.

cdr3_aa,cdr3_nt,v_call,j_call,d_call
CASSIDPAGETQYF,TGTGCCAGTAGTATAGATCCGGCGGGAGAGACCCAGTACTTC,TRBV19,TRBJ2-5,.
CSVESDTSDTQYF,TGCAGCGTTGAATCAGACACTTCAGATACGCAGTATTTT,TRBV29-1,TRBJ2-3,.
CASSPWTSHEGYTF,TGTGCCAGCAGTCCCTGGACATCCCATGAGGGCTACACCTTC,TRBV27,TRBJ1-2,.
CASSSGQVAYEQYF,TGTGCCAGCAGCTCCGGACAGGTAGCCTACGAGCAGTACTTC,TRBV7-6,TRBJ2-7,TRBD1
CASSLEARGLGSPLHF,TGCGCCAGCAGCCTCGAAGCTAGGGGGCTAGGTTCACCCCTCCACTTT,TRBV4-1,TRBJ1-6,TRBD1
CASTAFDSNYGYTF,TGTGCCAGCACAGCCTTCGACAGCAACTATGGCTACACCTTC,TRBV28,TRBJ1-2,.
CASSSGLAGSNEQFF,TGTGCCAGCAGCTCGGGACTAGCGGGATCCAATGAGCAGTTCTTC,TRBV7-9,TRBJ2-1,TRBD2
CASSAQGFTEAFF,TGTGCCAGCAGCGCTCAGGGGTTCACTGAAGCTTTCTTT,TRBV7-2,TRBJ1-1,.
CASSQSRQSEQYF,TGCGCCAGCAGCCAATCCCGACAGAGCGAGCAGTACTTC,TRBV4-1,TRBJ2-7,.
CASSFTAGKRETQYF,TGCGCCAGCAGCTTTACGGCAGGGAAGAGAGAGACCCAGTACTTC,TRBV5-1,TRBJ2-5,.
CASSQTTDQPQHF,TGCGCCAGCAGTCAAACGACTGATCAGCCCCAGCATTTT,TRBV5-1,TRBJ1-5,.
CASKRGGPETQYF,TGTGCGAGCAAACGCGGGGGGCCCGAGACCCAGTACTTC,TRBV28,TRBJ2-5,TRBD2
CASSSTTDRGFGYTF,TGTGCCAGCAGTTCTACTACCGACAGGGGGTTTGGCTACACCTTC,TRBV6-5,TRBJ1-2,TRBD1
CASSRLTSLPVNTEAFF,TGTGCCAGCAGCCGATTAACCTCCCTCCCGGTGAACACTGAAGCTTTCTTT,TRBV7-6,TRBJ1-1,.
CASRAGGTTDTQYF,TGTGCCAGCCGAGCGGGGGGGACCACAGATACGCAGTATTTT,TRBV19,TRBJ2-3,TRBD2
CASSQDTGNGYTF,TGCGCCAGCAGCCAAGATACGGGGAATGGCTACACCTTC,TRBV4-1,TRBJ1-2,.
CASSFGDSGTEKLFF,TGTGCCAGCAGCTTTGGGGACAGTGGAACGGAAAAACTGTTTTTT,TRBV13,TRBJ1-4,TRBD1
CASSFPTGKNIQYF,TGTGCCAGCAGCTTCCCGACAGGGAAAAACATTCAGTACTTC,TRBV7-9,TRBJ2-4,TRBD1
CASTLVGGSSYNSPLHF,TGTGCCAGCACCCTAGTGGGGGGAAGCTCCTATAATTCACCCCTCCACTTT,TRBV21-1,TRBJ1-6,.
CASSPRGVSTDTQYF,TGCGCCAGCAGCCCCCGGGGGGTAAGCACAGATACGCAGTATTTT,TRBV4-3,TRBJ2-3,TRBD2
CASSEGGSPLHF,TGCGCCAGCAGTGAAGGGGGATCACCCCTCCACTTT,TRBV10-2,TRBJ1-6,.
CASSVEQYNSPLHF,TGTGCCAGCAGCGTAGAACAGTATAATTCACCCCTCCACTTT,TRBV9,TRBJ1-6,.
CASRPRGSTSGGRNEQFF,TGTGCCAGCAGACCACGGGGTTCTACTAGCGGGGGCCGCAATGAGCAGTTCTTC,TRBV5-8,TRBJ2-1,TRBD2
CASSLGTGGNEQFF,TGTGCCAGCAGTTTGGGGACAGGGGGAAATGAGCAGTTCTTC,TRBV6-5,TRBJ2-1,TRBD1
CASSQPTSGSYEQYF,TGCGCCAGCAGCCAGCCAACTAGCGGATCCTACGAGCAGTACTTC,TRBV4-1,TRBJ2-7,TRBD2
CASSLVAGKGYEQYF,TGTGCCAGCAGCTTGGTGGCAGGGAAAGGCTACGAGCAGTACTTC,TRBV5-5,TRBJ2-7,.
CASSDCPSLLVDNEKLFF,TGTGCCAGCAGTGACTGTCCAAGTCTCCTAGTCGACAATGAAAAACTGTTTTTT,TRBV6-1,TRBJ1-4,.
CAGGTGEETQYF,TGTGCCGGGGGGACAGGGGAAGAGACCCAGTACTTC,TRBV11-3,TRBJ2-5,TRBD1
CATSSLISTDTQYF,TGTGCCACCAGCAGCCTTATCAGCACAGATACGCAGTATTTT,TRBV15,TRBJ2-3,.
CASSLEAGGYTF,TGCGCCAGCAGCTTGGAAGCGGGTGGCTACACCTTC,TRBV5-1,TRBJ1-2,.
CASSFGGAGTDTQYF,TGCGCCAGCAGCTTCGGGGGGGCCGGCACAGATACGCAGTATTTT,TRBV5-1,TRBJ2-3,TRBD2
CASSSRSGSDTEAFF,TGCGCCAGCAGCTCTAGGAGTGGGAGTGACACTGAAGCTTTCTTT,TRBV5-1,TRBJ1-1,.
CASSLARTGELFF,TGTGCTAGCAGCTTAGCCCGGACCGGGGAGCTGTTTTTT,TRBV7-7,TRBJ2-2,.
CASIPTGGRTEAFF,TGTGCCAGCATACCCACGGGGGGGCGGACTGAAGCTTTCTTT,TRBV6-6,TRBJ1-1,.
CASSMGGSYNEQFF,TGTGCCAGTAGTATGGGGGGCTCCTACAATGAGCAGTTCTTC,TRBV19,TRBJ2-1,.
CASSDAGTLAKNIQYF,TGTGCCAGCAGTGACGCGGGGACCCTAGCCAAAAACATTCAGTACTTC,TRBV6-1,TRBJ2-4,.
CASSRDRTSSYEQYF,TGTGCCAGTAGTCGGGACAGGACGTCGTCTTACGAGCAGTACTTC,TRBV19,TRBJ2-7,TRBD1
CASSDSNRVAEAFF,TGTGCCAGCAGTGATTCAAACAGGGTGGCTGAAGCTTTCTTT,TRBV25-1,TRBJ1-1,.
CASSPGLAGEVLGYEQYF,TGTGCCAGCAGCCCCGGACTAGCGGGGGAGGTCCTAGGGTACGAGCAGTACTTC,TRBV7-2,TRBJ2-7,TRBD2
CASSTRDFSYEQYF,TGTGCCAGCAGCACCCGGGACTTCTCCTACGAGCAGTACTTC,TRBV7-2,TRBJ2-7,.
CASSLGSGRLGEQYF,TGCGCCAGCAGCTTGGGGAGCGGGAGGCTTGGGGAGCAGTACTTC,TRBV5-1,TRBJ2-7,TRBD2
CASSSQGAGANVLTF,TGTGCCAGCAGCTCACAGGGGGCTGGGGCCAACGTCCTGACTTTC,TRBV11-1,TRBJ2-6,TRBD1
CASSLSGYAAFF,TGTGCCAGCAGTTTATCCGGGTACGCAGCTTTCTTT,TRBV27,TRBJ1-1,.
CASSSQLNTEAFF,TGTGCCAGCAGCTCCCAGTTGAACACTGAAGCTTTCTTT,TRBV5-4,TRBJ1-1,.
CASSLRGARSSNTGELFF,TGCGCCAGCAGCTTGCGGGGGGCCCGCAGTTCGAACACCGGGGAGCTGTTTTTT,TRBV5-1,TRBJ2-2,.
CASSLPREKLFF,TGTGCCAGCAGCTTGCCCCGGGAAAAACTGTTTTTT,TRBV7-9,TRBJ1-4,.
CASSPIQGYQETQYF,TGTGCCAGCAGCCCTATCCAGGGGTACCAAGAGACCCAGTACTTC,TRBV14,TRBJ2-5,.